The 20 T cell receptor beta chains listed next were all sequenced from one sample in a study of shared clonotypes between healthy human individuals. Profiling relied on immunoSEQ multiplex PCR, and the TCRdb table lists in-frame clones only, not all of them. The sample contains around 2.3 million clones, nearly 97% of which appear only once. The material sequenced was naive CD4+ T cells sorted from blood. As to subset: CD45RA+ positively selected. Receptors were obtained from a man between 18 and 29 years old in good health.

The chain uses TRBV5-1 and TRBJ2-1; 7 bases are a match to TRBD1. Germline-derived CDR1 and CDR2 are SGHRS and YFSETQ. This CDR3 comprises 15 residues. The J segment lost 2 bases and the V segment lost 4 bases, leaving 6 bases of the junction unmatched. CDR3 loop: CASSADRAAYNEQFF. The CDR3 DNA reads TGCGCCAGCAGCGCAGACAGGGCGGCCTACAATGAGCAGTTCTTC.

The CDR3 reads CASKYGKREDTQYF. CDR3 DNA sequence: TGTGCCAGCAAATATGGGAAAAGGGAAGATACGCAGTATTTT. The chain has TRBV6-5 and TRBJ2-3; D gene uncertain. Per the germline V gene, CDR1 is MNHEY and CDR2 is SVGAGI. This CDR3 contains 14 residues. Trimming removed 7 bases from V and 5 bases from J, with 16 bases in between.

This clone was found once. The chain carries TRBV5-1 and TRBJ2-2, with 7 bases that match TRBD2. Trimming at V came to 3 bases and at J to 10 bases, leaving 15 bases not matched to a gene. There are 16 residues in the CDR3. Germline V gene lookup returns CDR1 SGHRS and CDR2 YFSETQ. CDR3 nucleotides: TGCGCCAGCAGCTCCGCAGGCTCTCTACGGGGGGAGGAGCTGTTTTTT. Its protein product is CASSSAGSLRGEELFF.

The V and J genes are TRBV19 and TRBJ1-5; maybe TRBD1 (5 bases). The ends were cut back, 3 bases at V and 1 base at J, with 13 bases in the middle. The germline V gene encodes CDR1 LNHDA and CDR2 SQIVND (reference sequence). This CDR3 spans 16 amino acids. CDR3 sequence: CASSIRAGGSNQPQHF. CDR3 DNA: TGTGCCAGTAGTATTAGGGCCGGGGGGAGCAATCAGCCCCAGCATTTT.

The chain recombines TRBV10-2 with TRBJ2-5; D is ambiguous. Trimming stripped 7 bases from V and 2 bases from J, with 20 bases between. The CDR3 is 16 amino acids. CDR1 is WSHSY, CDR2 SAAADI, per germline. CDR3 protein: CASNLNLLVGQETQYF. As DNA, the CDR3 is TGCGCCAGCAACCTCAACCTCCTAGTGGGGCAAGAGACCCAGTACTTC.

This clone was detected only once. The chain has TRBV29-1 and TRBJ2-3, with D possibly being TRBD2 (6 bases). The CDR3 has 15 amino acids. Trimming took 3 bases from V and 2 from J, leaving 15 bases between them. The V gene's germline CDR1 is SQVTM and CDR2 ANQGSEA. The CDR3 loop reads CSVEGLEGVTDTQYF. Written as DNA, the CDR3 is TGCAGCGTTGAGGGACTCGAGGGAGTCACAGATACGCAGTATTTT.

V gene TRBV6-5 combines with J gene TRBJ1-5, with 7 bases lining up with TRBD1. The germline V gene encodes CDR1 MNHEY and CDR2 SVGAGI. This CDR3 has 15 residues. V was clipped by 0 bases and J by 3 bases; unmatched bases: 2. CDR3: CASSYSGTANQPQHF. DNA for the CDR3: TGTGCCAGCAGTTACTCAGGGACAGCCAATCAGCCCCAGCATTTT.

The chain uses TRBV28 and TRBJ1-3, with 7 bases fitting TRBD1. This CDR3 contains 15 residues. The germline gives CDR1 MDHEN, CDR2 SYDVKM. V shed 6 bases and J 3 bases; nucleotides not matched to a gene: 8. CDR3: CASRRRQGSGNTIYF. The CDR3, as DNA: TGTGCCAGCAGGAGACGACAGGGCAGTGGAAACACCATATATTTT.

This chain joins TRBV30 and TRBJ1-2; D gene ambiguous. The V gene lost 4 bases and the J gene lost 2 bases, with 23 bases spanning the gap. Per the germline V gene, CDR1 is GTSNPN and CDR2 is SVGIG (reference sequence). The CDR3 sequence is 17 residues long. Here the CDR3 reads CAWTRWGDIPKNYGYTF. The CDR3 bases are TGTGCCTGGACCCGTTGGGGAGATATTCCTAAAAACTATGGCTACACCTTC. Combining the CDR3 with reference TRBV30 and TRBJ1-2 gives the whole variable domain SQTIHQWPATLVQPVGSPLSLECTVEGTSNPNLYWYRQAAGRGLQLLFYSVGIGQISSEVPQNLSASRPQDRQFILSSKKLLLSDSGFYLCAWTRWGDIPKNYGYTFGSGTRLTVV.

On this clone: Germline is not matched at one junction end, which may reflect a read error. J is TRBJ2-7 and V is TRBV11-2; D is undetermined. The CDR3 runs 14 residues. In germline, CDR1 is SGHAT, CDR2 FQNNGV. CDR3 in amino acids: CASSLDGVNYEQYF. The CDR3, as DNA: TGTGCCAGCAGCCTAGATGGCGTCAACTACGAGCAGTACTTC.

In DNA form, the CDR3 reads TGTGCCAGCAGTGAATCAAGGAGCTCCTACGAGCAGTACTTC. Protein product: CASSESRSSYEQYF. This chain uses TRBV25-1 with TRBJ2-7, with no clear D. This CDR3 contains 14 residues. Germline V CDR1 and CDR2: MGHDK, SYGVNS. The V end was cut by 1 base, the J end by 0 bases, with 7 bases between.

V gene TRBV19 combines with J gene TRBJ2-1; 8 nucleotides agree with TRBD2. The CDR3 contains 16 residues. The V and J ends lost 1 base and 0 bases, in that order; junction bases with no gene match: 2. CDR1 and CDR2 (germline): LNHDA, SQIVND (reference sequence). The CDR3 DNA is TGTGCCAGTAGTATAGTCAGCGGGAGCTCCTACAATGAGCAGTTCTTC. It encodes CASSIVSGSSYNEQFF.

The V call is TRBV29-1, the J call TRBJ1-1, with D hard to call. The V end lost 1 base, the J end lost 1 base, and 13 bases lay between the germline ends. CDR3 length equals 15 residues. Germline V lookup: CDR1 SQVTM, CDR2 ANQGSEA. The CDR3 DNA is TGCAGCGTTGAAGGCCCGAGACGCGGGAACACTGAAGCTTTCTTT. Translation: CSVEGPRRGNTEAFF.

The chain couples TRBV18 to TRBJ2-7, with 12 bases aligning to TRBD2. The germline V gene has CDR1 KGHSH and CDR2 LQKENI. V lost 6 bases to trimming and J lost 7 bases; unmatched junction nucleotides: 16. The CDR3 spans 17 residues. This CDR3 reads CASSPLLAELAGGEQYF. The CDR3 DNA is TGTGCCAGCTCCCCGCTCTTGGCGGAACTAGCGGGAGGTGAGCAGTACTTC.

The CDR3 nucleotides are TGTGCCAGCAACCCAGGGGGCATCTATGGCTACACCTTC. As protein: CASNPGGIYGYTF. The chain employs TRBV7-9 and TRBJ1-2, with 8 bases aligning to TRBD1. The CDR3 length is 13 residues. Losses at the gene ends were 7 bases for V and 4 bases for J; bases not matched to a gene: 5. The germline CDR1 and CDR2 sequences are SEHNR and FQNEAQ (reference sequence).

CDR3 in amino acids: CAWNQQYSGNTIYF. The CDR3 DNA is TGTGCCTGGAACCAACAGTACTCTGGAAACACCATATATTTT. J is TRBJ1-3 and V is TRBV30; D is unclear. Germline CDR1 and CDR2: GTSNPN and SVGIG (reference sequence). Trimming took 4 bases from V and 0 from J, leaving 10 bases between them. The CDR3 sequence is 14 residues long.

The chain recombines TRBV20-1 with TRBJ2-3; D remains ambiguous. The CDR3 loop spans 11 amino acids. V gave up 1 base and J gave up 6 bases, with 5 bases separating them. CDR1 is DFQATT, CDR2 SNEGSKA, per germline (reference sequence). CDR3 in amino acids: CSARAEDTQYF. For the CDR3, the DNA is TGCAGTGCTAGAGCGGAGGATACGCAGTATTTT.

The gene calls are TRBV4-1 and TRBJ2-7, with unresolved D. CDR3 length: 14 residues. Germline V CDR1 and CDR2: MGHRA, YSYEKL. The V and J ends lost 3 bases and 1 base respectively, with 10 bases between them. The CDR3 loop reads CASSHTSGSYEQYF. CDR3 coding DNA: TGCGCCAGCAGCCACACCTCAGGATCCTACGAGCAGTACTTC.

The gene calls are TRBV19 and TRBJ2-7, with D maybe TRBD1 (5 bases). This CDR3 is 12 amino acids long. Germline lookup yields CDR1 LNHDA and CDR2 SQIVND (reference sequence). The V gene lost 6 bases and the J gene lost 4 bases, with 10 bases spanning the gap. CDR3 region: CASRDREYEQYF. The CDR3 region has the DNA TGTGCCAGTAGAGACAGAGAGTACGAGCAGTACTTC.

To note about this clone: The same CDR3 also results from other DNA sequences found in this sample. DNA for the CDR3: TGTGCCAGCAGCCTCAGGGGGGGAGGTGGCTACACCTTC. Its translation: CASSLRGGGGYTF. This chain links TRBV27 with TRBJ1-2, with TRBD1 identical over 7 bases. Germline V CDR1 and CDR2: MNHEY, SMNVEV (reference sequence). Trimming at V came to 6 bases and at J to 7 bases, leaving 8 bases not matched to a gene. CDR3 length: 13 amino acids.